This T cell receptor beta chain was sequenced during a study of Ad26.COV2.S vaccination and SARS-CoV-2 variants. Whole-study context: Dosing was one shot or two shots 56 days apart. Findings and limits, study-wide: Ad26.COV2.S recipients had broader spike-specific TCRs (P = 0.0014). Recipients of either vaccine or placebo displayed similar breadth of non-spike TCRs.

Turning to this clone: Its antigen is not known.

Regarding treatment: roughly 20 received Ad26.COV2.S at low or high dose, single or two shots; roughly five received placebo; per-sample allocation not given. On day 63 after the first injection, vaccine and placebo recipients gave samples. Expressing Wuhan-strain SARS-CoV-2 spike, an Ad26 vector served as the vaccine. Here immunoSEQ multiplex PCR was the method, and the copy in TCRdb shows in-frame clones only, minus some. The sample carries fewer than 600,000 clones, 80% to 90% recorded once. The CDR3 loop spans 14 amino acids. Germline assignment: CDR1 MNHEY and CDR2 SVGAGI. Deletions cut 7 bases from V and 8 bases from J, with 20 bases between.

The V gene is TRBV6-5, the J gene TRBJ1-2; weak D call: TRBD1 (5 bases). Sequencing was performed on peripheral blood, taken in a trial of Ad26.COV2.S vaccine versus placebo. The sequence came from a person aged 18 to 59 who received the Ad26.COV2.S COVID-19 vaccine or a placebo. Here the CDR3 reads CASTIRREGGGYTF. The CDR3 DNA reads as TGTGCCAGCACCATACGCAGGGAAGGCGGCGGCTACACCTTC.